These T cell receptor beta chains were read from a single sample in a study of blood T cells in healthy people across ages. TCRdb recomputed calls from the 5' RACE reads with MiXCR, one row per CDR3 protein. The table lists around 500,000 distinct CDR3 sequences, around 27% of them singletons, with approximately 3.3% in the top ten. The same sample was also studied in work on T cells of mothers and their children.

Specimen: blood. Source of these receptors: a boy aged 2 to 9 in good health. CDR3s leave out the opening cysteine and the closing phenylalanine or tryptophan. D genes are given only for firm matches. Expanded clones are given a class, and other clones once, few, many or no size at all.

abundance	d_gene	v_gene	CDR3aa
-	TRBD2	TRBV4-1	ASSSRGSGRATETQY
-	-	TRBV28	ASSLSGAAGNTIY
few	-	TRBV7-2	ASRPRESYEQY
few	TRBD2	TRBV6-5	ASSFGTRADTQY
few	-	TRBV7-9	ASSLEAGANEQF
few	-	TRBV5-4	ASSLAASGREKLF
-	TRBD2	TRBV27	ASSLSFAGGLWLEQY
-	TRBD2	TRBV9	ASSVAITSGSYEQF
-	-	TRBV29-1	SVAKPSQETQY
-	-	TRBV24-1	ATGAGAWEPTGELF
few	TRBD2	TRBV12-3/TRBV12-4	ASKMANGLAGGGQETQY
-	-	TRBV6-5	ASRAQGVEKQF
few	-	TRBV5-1	ASRIGANQPQH
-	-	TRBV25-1	ASSEKGRGPYEQY
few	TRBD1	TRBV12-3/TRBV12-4	ASSSPGTGGPEQY
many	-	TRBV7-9	ASSEGPFPYNEQF
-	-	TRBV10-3	AIRVAEEQF
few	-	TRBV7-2	ASSNTGPLGPQH
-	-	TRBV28	ASSLRTSWEDVNTEAF
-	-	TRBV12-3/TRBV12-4	ASSAQLGGQSTDAQY
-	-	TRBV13	ASSSTPGLGTNEKLF
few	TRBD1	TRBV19	ASSPQGGSVNEQY